These 14 T cell receptor beta chains were sequenced from one sample in a study of OX40 agonist ivuxolimab in advanced cancers. Produced via immunoSEQ multiplex PCR; TCRdb's table is partial and in-frame only. The table lists some 37,000 clones, 82% of them singletons. Source: CD4+ or CD8+ T cells sorted from blood, taken in a trial of the OX40 agonist ivuxolimab. These receptors were obtained from an adult with an advanced solid tumor such as melanoma, head and neck, liver or kidney cancer.

The chain couples TRBV19 to TRBJ2-7, with 10 bases matching TRBD1. V trimming: 6 bases; J trimming: 0 bases; junction bases outside the gene matches: 2. The CDR3 covers 14 residues. In germline, CDR1 is LNHDA, CDR2 SQIVND (reference sequence). The CDR3 DNA reads TGTGCCAGTAGGGGACAGGGGTCCTCCTACGAGCAGTACTTC. This gives the protein CASRGQGSSYEQYF.

This chain uses TRBV9 with TRBJ2-1, with 7 positions matching TRBD2. Germline V lookup: CDR1 SGDLS, CDR2 YYNGEE. The CDR3 contains 16 residues. The ends lost 3 bases at V and 6 bases at J; junction bases unmatched: 12. The CDR3 sequence: CASSAGTTSSANEQFF. The CDR3 DNA follows: TGTGCCAGCAGCGCTGGGACTACCTCCTCGGCCAATGAGCAGTTCTTC.

This sequence joins TRBV5-1 and TRBJ2-2, with D perhaps matching TRBD2 (6 bases). V shed 2 bases and J shed 3 bases, with 26 bases lying between them. The CDR3 extends over 20 amino acids. The germline CDR1 and CDR2 sequences are SGHRS and YFSETQ. CDR3 protein: CASSFRLGGLGSGDTGELFF. CDR3 nucleotides: TGCGCCAGCAGCTTTCGGCTGGGCGGCCTGGGCTCGGGGGACACCGGGGAGCTGTTTTTT.

This sequence joins TRBV7-8 and TRBJ1-2, with D hard to call. Trimming left V 4 bases short and J 8 bases short, with 8 bases between. Germline-derived CDR1 and CDR2 are SGHVS and FQNEAQ. This CDR3 is 11 amino acids long. The CDR3 sequence: CASSSGGGYTF. CDR3 DNA sequence: TGTGCCAGCAGCTCCGGAGGAGGCTACACCTTC.

The chain links TRBV5-4 to TRBJ2-1; D ambiguous. The CDR3 has 12 residues. V lost 2 bases to trimming and J lost 5 bases, with 5 bases between them. Germline V gives CDR1 SGHNT, CDR2 YYREEE (reference sequence). CDR3 in DNA: TGTGCCAGCAGCTTCGCAAACAATGAGCAGTTCTTC. Encoded protein: CASSFANNEQFF. The whole variable domain, remainder taken from reference TRBV5-4 and TRBJ2-1, is ETGVTQSPTHLIKTRGQQVTLRCSSQSGHNTVSWYQQALGQGPQFIFQYYREEENGRGNFPPRFSGLQFPNYSSELNVNALELDDSALYLCASSFANNEQFFGPGTRLTVL.

J is TRBJ2-2 and V is TRBV27, with D uncertain. From germline, CDR1 is MNHEY and CDR2 SMNVEV (reference sequence). CDR3 size: 13 residues. Trimming removed 4 bases at V and 7 bases at J, with 10 bases between. The CDR3 sequence: CASSYWAGGELFF. The DNA for the CDR3 is TGTGCCAGCAGTTATTGGGCTGGCGGGGAGCTGTTTTTT.

This sequence joins TRBV5-1 and TRBJ2-7; 8 nucleotides agree with TRBD1. The CDR3 has 19 amino acids. V lost 3 bases, J lost 6 bases, and 23 bases stayed unmatched. Germline V gene sequence: CDR1 SGHRS, CDR2 YFSETQ. The CDR3 sequence: CASSSYLRQGRRLVSEQYF. As DNA, the CDR3 is TGCGCCAGCAGCTCCTACCTAAGACAGGGGCGGCGGTTGGTGAGCGAGCAGTACTTC.

The chain recombines TRBV11-2 with TRBJ2-3; possibly TRBD2 for D (5 bases). This CDR3 has 15 residues. Between the trimmed V and J ends, which lost 3 bases and 4 bases, there was a span of 14 bases. The germline V gene encodes CDR1 SGHAT and CDR2 FQNNGV. The CDR3 DNA reads as TGTGCCAGCAGCTTCCCGAGGGTCGGTGCAGATACGCAGTATTTT. It yields the protein CASSFPRVGADTQYF. The entire variable domain, with the rest obtained from reference TRBV11-2 and TRBJ2-3, is as follows: EAGVAQSPRYKIIEKRQSVAFWCNPISGHATLYWYQQILGQGPKLLIQFQNNGVVDDSQLPKDRFSAERLKGVDSTLKIQPAKLEDSAVYLCASSFPRVGADTQYFGPGTRLTVL.

The table lists this clone with a few counts. The rearrangement links TRBV9 to TRBJ2-4, with TRBD2 as a possible D gene (5 bases). Germline V CDR1 and CDR2: SGDLS, YYNGEE. The CDR3 totals 15 residues. V lost 4 bases to trimming and J lost 2 bases, with 13 bases between them. CDR3 sequence reads: CASSSAGEPKNIQYF. CDR3 DNA: TGTGCCAGCAGCTCAGCTGGGGAGCCCAAAAACATTCAGTACTTC.

The J gene is TRBJ2-2, the V gene TRBV10-3, with a weak D call TRBD2 (5 bases). Germline V gene data show CDR1 as ENHRY and CDR2 as SYGVKD. Trimming took 0 bases from V and 5 from J, leaving 13 bases between them. The CDR3 loop spans 16 amino acids. CDR3 coding DNA: TGTGCCATCAGTGAGTCAAGAGGAGAGCGGACCGGGGAGCTGTTTTTT. Translation gives CAISESRGERTGELFF.

The rearrangement uses TRBV6-5 and TRBJ1-4; no clear D. The CDR3 contains 14 residues. Germline loops: CDR1 MNHEY, CDR2 SVGAGI. V was cut by 8 bases and J by 1 base, with 11 bases left in between. The CDR3 here is CASSPVGTNEKLFF. The CDR3, as DNA: TGTGCCAGCTCACCGGTTGGAACTAATGAAAAACTGTTTTTT.

The chain joins TRBV2 to TRBJ2-4, with 7 bases lining up with TRBD1. Looked up from germline, CDR1 is SNHLY and CDR2 is FYNNEI. This CDR3 contains 14 residues. Trimming took 4 bases from V and 1 from J; bases not matched to a gene: 1. DNA for the CDR3: TGTGCCAGCAGTGCGGACAGGGCCAAAAACATTCAGTACTTC. It encodes CASSADRAKNIQYF.

This sequence joins TRBV9 and TRBJ2-1; the match to TRBD2 covers 7 bases. Germline-derived CDR1 and CDR2 are SGDLS and YYNGEE. This CDR3 is 14 amino acids long. The trim removed 0 bases at V and 10 bases at J, leaving 7 bases unmatched. The CDR3 nucleotides read TGTGCCAGCAGCGTAGCTCTCGCGGGAGCGGAGCAGTTCTTC. This gives the protein CASSVALAGAEQFF.

The V and J genes are TRBV5-1 and TRBJ1-1; tentative D call: TRBD1 (6 bases). Per the germline V gene, CDR1 is SGHRS and CDR2 is YFSETQ. V lost 3 bases and J lost 4, with 10 bases in between. The CDR3 totals 13 residues. The CDR3 here is CASSSGGTTEAFF. The CDR3, as DNA: TGCGCCAGCAGCTCCGGGGGCACCACTGAAGCTTTCTTT.